The 30 T cell receptor beta chains reported below all come from one sample, sequenced in a study of blood T cell repertoires in COVID-19. Sequencing used immunoSEQ multiplex PCR; TCRdb keeps in-frame clones, though not all of them. The table includes about 200,000 clones, around 89% detected once. The sequencing input was PBMCs or T cells enriched from blood (not recorded which). All receptors derive from a woman between 18 and 29 years old who had recovered from COVID-19.

The rearrangement uses TRBV27 and TRBJ2-7, with 10 bases aligning to TRBD2. The V gene end was trimmed by 2 bases and the J gene end by 4 bases; junction bases not matched to a gene: 5. The CDR3 is made up of 15 amino acids. Germline lookup yields CDR1 MNHEY and CDR2 SMNVEV (reference sequence). The CDR3 coding sequence is TGTGCCAGCAGTTTAGCGAGCGGGGGGGCTTACGAGCAGTACTTC. This encodes CASSLASGGAYEQYF.

The rearrangement joins TRBV4-2 to TRBJ2-5, with D possibly matching TRBD2 (6 bases). Per the germline V gene, CDR1 is LGHNA and CDR2 is YNFKEQ. The V end was cut by 2 bases, the J end by 3 bases, with 7 bases between. The CDR3 has 13 amino acids. This CDR3 is CASSQTGEETQYF. In DNA form, the CDR3 reads TGTGCCAGCAGCCAAACGGGAGAAGAGACCCAGTACTTC.

The V and J genes are TRBV28 and TRBJ2-5; D perhaps matches TRBD2 (7 bases). V gave up 10 bases and J gave up 6 bases, with 21 bases separating them. CDR1 is MDHEN and CDR2 is SYDVKM in the germline V gene. This CDR3 is 14 amino acids long. The CDR3 is CATKGGGTIKTQYF. CDR3 sequence (DNA): TGTGCCACCAAAGGGGGGGGGACAATAAAGACCCAGTACTTC.

The J gene is TRBJ2-3, the V gene TRBV3-1 (or the pseudogene TRBV3-2); 8 nucleotides agree with TRBD2. The V and J ends lost 0 bases and 7 bases, in that order; junction bases with no gene match: 9. CDR3 length: 16 residues. Germline V gene lookup returns CDR1 LGHDT and CDR2 YNNKEL (reference sequence). CDR3 DNA: TGTGCCAGCAGCCAAGATCTCGGGGGGGCCGGGTATACGCAGTATTTT. Its translation is CASSQDLGGAGYTQYF.

V gene TRBV4-1 combines with J gene TRBJ1-2; maybe TRBD1 (6 bases). The V end was cut by 2 bases, the J end by 5 bases, with 9 bases between. Germline values: CDR1 MGHRA, CDR2 YSYEKL. The CDR3 loop spans 13 amino acids. CDR3: CASSQTGMYGYTF. CDR3 DNA: TGCGCCAGCAGCCAAACAGGGATGTATGGCTACACCTTC.

Worth noting for this clone: The conserved final phenylalanine or tryptophan is absent from the CDR3, which likely points to a read error. Because the CDR3's place on the DNA is in doubt, the DNA is left out and the CDR3 is given as listed by TCRdb. The rearrangement uses TRBV7-9 and TRBJ1-2. Germline CDR1 reads SEHNR; CDR2 reads FQNEAQ (reference sequence). Both ends counted, the CDR3 spans 16 residues. The CDR3 is CASSSRDDYGYTFGLV.

As for this clone: The sample contains more than one DNA sequence encoding this CDR3. This chain uses TRBV28 with TRBJ1-2; 11 nucleotides line up with TRBD1. V lost 1 base and J lost 5; bases outside the gene matches: 3. CDR3 size: 15 residues. CDR1 is MDHEN and CDR2 is SYDVKM in the germline V gene. In DNA, the CDR3 is TGTGCCAGCAGTTTATTAGGGACAGGGGGGTATGGCTACACCTTC. Protein: CASSLLGTGGYGYTF.

V usage is TRBV30 and J usage is TRBJ2-7; 7 bases line up with TRBD1. Per germline, CDR1 GTSNPN and CDR2 SVGIG (reference sequence). This CDR3 is built from 15 residues. The J segment lost 4 bases and the V segment lost 5 bases, leaving 14 bases of the junction unmatched. CDR3 nucleotides: TGTGCCTGGGGAGGCACCGGGACAGAGGTATACGAGCAGTACTTC. It translates to CAWGGTGTEVYEQYF.

V is TRBV5-1 and J is TRBJ1-1, with 7 nucleotides matching TRBD1. Looked up from germline, CDR1 is SGHRS and CDR2 is YFSETQ. With 2 bases clipped from V and 5 bases from J, the junction kept 3 bases outside the gene matches. CDR3 size: 13 residues. CDR3 protein: CASSLDRVTEAFF. CDR3 sequence (DNA): TGCGCCAGCAGCTTAGACAGGGTGACTGAAGCTTTCTTT.

About this clone: Distinct nucleotide sequences in the sample also encode this CDR3. The V and J genes are TRBV9 and TRBJ1-3; a possible D gene is TRBD1 (5 bases). V lost 4 bases to trimming and J lost 1 base, with 9 bases between them. The CDR3 loop spans 14 amino acids. The V gene's germline CDR1 is SGDLS and CDR2 YYNGEE. The CDR3 loop reads CASSRGGSGNTIYF. CDR3 sequence (DNA): TGTGCCAGCAGCAGGGGAGGATCTGGAAACACCATATATTTT.

This chain links TRBV6-5 with TRBJ1-1; no definite D call. The length of the CDR3 is 16 residues. Germline V gives CDR1 MNHEY, CDR2 SVGAGI. V dropped 0 bases and J dropped 0 bases, with 11 bases sitting between them. CDR3 protein: CASSYSSFRLNTEAFF. The CDR3, as DNA: TGTGCCAGCAGTTACTCGAGTTTCCGTTTGAACACTGAAGCTTTCTTT.

CDR3 protein: CASSSSSSGNYGYTF. The CDR3 DNA reads as TGTGCCAGCAGCTCGTCCAGCTCAGGGAACTATGGCTACACCTTC. V and J are TRBV5-4 and TRBJ1-2; D is perhaps TRBD1 (5 bases). CDR1 is SGHNT, CDR2 YYREEE, per germline (reference sequence). Trimming took off 3 bases at V and 2 bases at J, with 14 bases between the two ends. The CDR3 has 15 residues. Based on the CDR3 plus reference TRBV5-4 and TRBJ1-2, the full variable domain is ETGVTQSPTHLIKTRGQQVTLRCSSQSGHNTVSWYQQALGQGPQFIFQYYREEENGRGNFPPRFSGLQFPNYSSELNVNALELDDSALYLCASSSSSSGNYGYTFGSGTRLTVV.

V gene TRBV4-1 combines with J gene TRBJ1-5; unclear D gene. Germline CDR1 reads MGHRA; CDR2 reads YSYEKL. Trimming removed 3 bases at V and 0 bases at J, with 9 bases between. This CDR3 region has 15 residues. CDR3 sequence reads: CASSQAGYSNQPQHF. CDR3 nucleotide sequence: TGCGCCAGCAGCCAGGCGGGATATAGCAATCAGCCCCAGCATTTT.

V gene TRBV4-1 combines with J gene TRBJ2-7; the D is unclear. CDR3 length equals 14 residues. The ends were cut back, 4 bases at V and 2 bases at J, with 12 bases in the middle. The V gene's germline CDR1 is MGHRA and CDR2 YSYEKL. CDR3 DNA sequence: TGCGCCAGCAGCCGTGCAGATACGACCTACGAGCAGTACTTC. It yields the protein CASSRADTTYEQYF.

J is TRBJ2-5 and V is TRBV5-1, with D perhaps TRBD2 (5 bases). In germline, CDR1 is SGHRS, CDR2 YFSETQ. The CDR3 extends over 15 amino acids. V lost 1 base and J 5 bases, leaving 15 bases between the germline ends. This CDR3 is CASSLLPNRGETQYF. CDR3 in DNA: TGCGCCAGCAGCTTGCTCCCGAACCGAGGGGAGACCCAGTACTTC.

CDR3 amino acids: CASSLAGEFYEQYF. The CDR3 DNA reads as TGCGCCAGCAGCTTAGCGGGGGAGTTTTACGAGCAGTACTTC. V usage is TRBV5-1 and J usage is TRBJ2-7; 8 bases are a match to TRBD2. CDR1 and CDR2 from the germline V gene are SGHRS and YFSETQ. This CDR3 has 14 amino acids. The ends lost 2 bases at V and 4 bases at J; junction bases unmatched: 5.

The J gene is TRBJ1-4, the V gene TRBV5-1; D is undetermined. Germline V lookup: CDR1 SGHRS, CDR2 YFSETQ. This CDR3 contains 14 residues. The V end lost 4 bases, the J end lost 7 bases, and 14 bases lay between the germline ends. The CDR3 region is CASSGEGGGEKLFF. The CDR3, as DNA: TGCGCCAGCAGCGGAGAGGGAGGAGGTGAAAAACTGTTTTTT.

The chain recombines TRBV5-1 with TRBJ2-2; 7 nucleotides align to TRBD2. J lost 6 bases, V lost 1 base, and 12 bases had no gene match. This CDR3 region has 17 residues. CDR1 SGHRS and CDR2 YFSETQ come from the germline V gene. CDR3 region: CASSLSRTAGRSGELFF. The CDR3 nucleotides read TGCGCCAGCAGCTTGTCTCGTACAGCGGGAAGGTCCGGGGAGCTGTTTTTT.

The V and J genes are TRBV19 and TRBJ1-5, with 7 bases aligning to TRBD1. CDR3 length: 14 amino acids. Germline CDR1 is LNHDA and CDR2 is SQIVND (reference sequence). Trimming at V came to 8 bases and at J to 4 bases, leaving 8 bases not matched to a gene. CDR3 amino acids: CASWLGQRNQPQHF. DNA for the CDR3: TGTGCCAGTTGGTTGGGACAGAGGAATCAGCCCCAGCATTTT.

The V gene is TRBV10-3, the J gene TRBJ2-3; D may be TRBD2 (6 bases). The germline CDR1 and CDR2 sequences are ENHRY and SYGVKD. Trimming stripped 4 bases from V and 11 bases from J, with 19 bases between. The CDR3 totals 14 residues. DNA for the CDR3: TGTGCCATCAGTGCCATCAGTGGGGGGACGGGGCAGTATTTT. As protein: CAISAISGGTGQYF.

The V and J genes are TRBV5-5 and TRBJ2-7; 8 bases agree with TRBD1. The trim removed 7 bases at V and 3 bases at J, leaving 9 bases unmatched. The length of the CDR3 is 14 residues. Germline V gene data show CDR1 as SGHKS and CDR2 as YYEKEE (reference sequence). CDR3 sequence: CASEQWTGHYEQYF. The CDR3 bases are TGTGCCAGCGAACAATGGACAGGGCACTACGAGCAGTACTTC.

This chain joins TRBV3-1 (or the pseudogene TRBV3-2) and TRBJ1-6; 11 bases fit TRBD1. The CDR3 is 15 amino acids. The junction had 5 bases not matched to a gene; V was cut back by 4 bases and J by 9 bases. The germline V gene has CDR1 LGHDT and CDR2 YNNKEL (reference sequence). The CDR3 is CASSLGTGGGSPLHF. The CDR3 coding sequence is TGTGCCAGCAGCCTCGGGACAGGGGGTGGTTCACCCCTCCACTTT.

The chain joins TRBV30 to TRBJ1-2; TRBD1 matches 8 bases. Germline loops: CDR1 GTSNPN, CDR2 SVGIG (reference sequence). The trim removed 2 bases at V and 6 bases at J, leaving 5 bases unmatched. The CDR3 sequence is 13 residues long. Written as DNA, the CDR3 is TGTGCCTGGAGTACTGACAGGGGCCATGGCTACACCTTC. Amino acid sequence: CAWSTDRGHGYTF. The full variable domain, in which reference TRBV30 and TRBJ1-2 provide the parts outside the CDR3, is SQTIHQWPATLVQPVGSPLSLECTVEGTSNPNLYWYRQAAGRGLQLLFYSVGIGQISSEVPQNLSASRPQDRQFILSSKKLLLSDSGFYLCAWSTDRGHGYTFGSGTRLTVV.

The rearrangement uses TRBV10-3 and TRBJ1-5, with a tentative D call TRBD1 (5 bases). The CDR3 spans 13 residues. The V end was cut by 6 bases, the J end by 5 bases, with 11 bases between. CDR1 and CDR2 (germline): ENHRY, SYGVKD. Here the CDR3 DNA reads TGTGCCATCAGGGCAGCCAGGGATCAGCCCCAGCATTTT. Translated, it gives CAIRAARDQPQHF.

The chain joins TRBV7-6 to TRBJ1-6; D might be TRBD1 (6 bases). This CDR3 has 20 amino acids. The germline V and J ends were trimmed by 3 bases and 6 bases, with 27 bases remaining between them. Germline assignment: CDR1 SGHVS and CDR2 FNYEAQ. The CDR3 nucleotides read TGTGCCAGCAGCTTGAACCCCCCTTCGACAGGCCCCCGTTTTAATTCACCCCTCCACTTT. It is translated as CASSLNPPSTGPRFNSPLHF.

This clone has more than one count but fewer than ten. V gene TRBV6-6 combines with J gene TRBJ2-7; possibly TRBD1 for D (7 bases). Trimming cost V 4 bases and J 2 bases, with 12 bases left between them. This CDR3 has 14 residues. CDR1 is MNHNY and CDR2 is SVGAGI in the germline V gene (reference sequence). For the CDR3, the DNA is TGTGCCAGCAGTTTAACAGGGGAGGCCTACGAGCAGTACTTC. This codes for CASSLTGEAYEQYF.

This chain links TRBV2 with TRBJ1-6; 8 nucleotides agree with TRBD1. In germline, CDR1 is SNHLY, CDR2 FYNNEI. Losses at the gene ends were 4 bases for V and 6 bases for J; bases not matched to a gene: 2. The CDR3 spans 14 residues. DNA for the CDR3: TGTGCCAGCAGTGGCGGACAGGGTAATTCACCCCTCCACTTT. As protein: CASSGGQGNSPLHF.

This rearrangement joins TRBV7-9 to TRBJ2-1; tentatively, D is TRBD1 (5 bases). Trimming pared 3 bases from V and 3 bases from J, leaving 9 bases between. Germline loops: CDR1 SEHNR, CDR2 FQNEAQ (reference sequence). This CDR3 spans 14 amino acids. CDR3 DNA: TGTGCCAGCAGCTTGGGCCAGGGCTACAATGAGCAGTTCTTC. It encodes CASSLGQGYNEQFF.

The chain recombines TRBV2 with TRBJ1-1; D ambiguous. Germline V gives CDR1 SNHLY, CDR2 FYNNEI. The CDR3 contains 11 residues. V was trimmed by 9 bases and J by 2 bases, leaving 7 bases between them. CDR3 loop: CASSLNTEAFF. Here the CDR3 DNA reads TGTGCCAGTTCTCTAAACACTGAAGCTTTCTTT.

The V call is TRBV5-5, the J call TRBJ2-7, with D perhaps TRBD2 (7 bases). This CDR3 is 16 amino acids long. V was cut by 4 bases and J by 2 bases, with 19 bases left in between. CDR1 SGHKS and CDR2 YYEKEE come from the germline V gene (reference sequence). CDR3 loop: CASSLQNPGGPYEQYF. CDR3 coding DNA: TGTGCCAGCAGCCTTCAAAACCCGGGGGGCCCCTACGAGCAGTACTTC. The full variable domain, completed using reference TRBV5-5 and TRBJ2-7, is DAGVTQSPTHLIKTRGQQVTLRCSPISGHKSVSWYQQVLGQGPQFIFQYYEKEERGRGNFPDRFSARQFPNYSSELNVNALLLGDSALYLCASSLQNPGGPYEQYFGPGTRLTVT.